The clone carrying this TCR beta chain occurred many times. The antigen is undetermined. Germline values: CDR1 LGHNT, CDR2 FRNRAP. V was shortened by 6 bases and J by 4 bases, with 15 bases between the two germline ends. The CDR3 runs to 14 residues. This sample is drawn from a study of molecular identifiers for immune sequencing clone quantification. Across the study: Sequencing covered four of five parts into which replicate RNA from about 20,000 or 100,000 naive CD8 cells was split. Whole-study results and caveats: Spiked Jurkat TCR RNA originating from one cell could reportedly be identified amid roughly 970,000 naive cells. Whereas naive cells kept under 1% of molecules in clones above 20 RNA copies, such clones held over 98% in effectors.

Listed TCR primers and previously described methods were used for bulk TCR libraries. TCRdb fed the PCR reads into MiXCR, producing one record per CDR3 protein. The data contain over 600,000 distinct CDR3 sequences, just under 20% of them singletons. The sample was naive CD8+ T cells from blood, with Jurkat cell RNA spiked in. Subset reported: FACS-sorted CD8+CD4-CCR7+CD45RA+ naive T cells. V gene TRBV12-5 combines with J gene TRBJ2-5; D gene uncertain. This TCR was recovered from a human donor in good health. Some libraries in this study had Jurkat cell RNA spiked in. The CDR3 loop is CASGNGPLSETQYF. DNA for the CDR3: TGTGCTAGTGGCAACGGGCCATTATCAGAGACCCAGTACTTC.